What follows describes a single T cell receptor beta chain. Its cognate antigen is unknown. These data come from a study of post-analysis software for immune sequencing data. The study, taken as a whole, reports: Five or six TRBV segments were more frequent in patients than controls; TRBV5-6, TRBV5-1 and TRBV20-1 belonged to this group.

cDNA libraries of TCR beta carried unique molecular identifiers. TCRdb recomputed calls from the PCR reads with MiXCR, one row per CDR3 protein. This table holds 380,000 or so distinct CDR3 sequences, roughly 38% found once. This CDR3 region has 15 residues. Germline V CDR1 and CDR2: SQVTM, ANQGSEA. V lost 6 bases and J 0 bases, leaving 12 bases between the germline ends. The sequencing sample was made of blood. The chain combines TRBV29-1 with TRBJ1-6; D not certain. This TCR was recovered from a girl aged 10 to 17 with multiple sclerosis. The CDR3 is CSVREDGSYNSPLHF. The CDR3 DNA is TGCAGCGTCCGAGAGGATGGCTCCTATAATTCACCCCTCCACTTT.